Below are 16 T cell receptor beta chains sequenced from a single sample in a study of chemoradiotherapy in HPV16-positive cancers. Using immunoSEQ multiplex PCR, the repertoire was profiled, and TCRdb retains in-frame clones only, with some absent. The sample includes 3,600 or so clones, 90% to 95% of them seen just once. This specimen was blood, taken from a patient who underwent chemoradiotherapy. The source of these receptors is a human donor with HPV-associated anogenital cancer.

This clone appeared a single time. The genes are TRBV21-1 and TRBJ1-6. TRBV21-1 is listed as a pseudogene. This CDR3 has 18 residues. CDR3 amino acids: CASSKGGGVRSYNSPLHF. Here the CDR3 DNA reads TGTGCCAGCAGCAAAGGAGGAGGGGTACGTTCCTATAATTCACCCCTCCACTTT.

This clone was seen once. The chain combines TRBV5-1 with TRBJ1-1; weak D call: TRBD1 (6 bases). V was cut by 4 bases and J by 3 bases, with 16 bases left in between. The CDR3 loop spans 15 amino acids. CDR1 and CDR2 (germline): SGHRS, YFSETQ. For the CDR3, the DNA is TGCGCCAGCAGCCCGGGGGGGCGTTCGGACACTGAAGCTTTCTTT. It specifies CASSPGGRSDTEAFF.

This rearrangement joins TRBV7-9 to TRBJ2-3, with D unclear. The germline V gene encodes CDR1 SEHNR and CDR2 FQNEAQ (reference sequence). The CDR3 is 14 residues long. V lost 4 bases and J lost 1, with 9 bases in between. The CDR3 coding sequence is TGTGCCAGCAGCTCCACATCGGGCACAGATACGCAGTATTTT. This sequence encodes CASSSTSGTDTQYF.

V is TRBV6-5 and J is TRBJ2-7, with 7 positions matching TRBD1. Germline V gene sequence: CDR1 MNHEY, CDR2 SVGAGI. V trimming: 6 bases; J trimming: 6 bases; junction bases outside the gene matches: 11. The CDR3 extends over 14 amino acids. The CDR3 sequence is CASSRTGPRAEQYF. The CDR3 bases are TGTGCCAGCAGCCGGACAGGCCCACGGGCCGAGCAGTACTTC.

The rearrangement uses TRBV19 and TRBJ2-3, with D tentatively TRBD2 (5 bases). The CDR3 consists of 12 residues. Germline values: CDR1 LNHDA, CDR2 SQIVND (reference sequence). Trimming took 6 bases from V and 5 from J, leaving 9 bases between them. The CDR3 coding sequence is TGTGCCAGTAGACAAAGCGGAGATACGCAGTATTTT. Amino acid sequence: CASRQSGDTQYF. Looking up the rest from reference TRBV19 and TRBJ2-3 gives the full variable domain: DGGITQSPKYLFRKEGQNVTLSCEQNLNHDAMYWYRQDPGQGLRLIYYSQIVNDFQKGDIAEGYSVSREKKESFPLTVTSAQKNPTAFYLCASRQSGDTQYFGPGTRLTVL.

The J gene is TRBJ2-3, the V gene TRBV5-1; D unclear. Per germline, CDR1 SGHRS and CDR2 YFSETQ. This CDR3 is 15 amino acids long. V lost 6 bases, J lost 4 bases, and 18 bases lay in between. The CDR3 here is CASMVGTIFADTQYF. CDR3 nucleotides: TGCGCCAGCATGGTGGGAACGATCTTCGCAGATACGCAGTATTTT.

V and J are TRBV10-3 and TRBJ2-7; D possibly matches TRBD1 or TRBD2 (5 bases each). The CDR3 is made up of 13 amino acids. The V gene lost 3 bases and the J gene lost 5 bases, with 11 bases spanning the gap. Germline V lookup: CDR1 ENHRY, CDR2 SYGVKD. The CDR3 sequence is CAISEGWDHEQYF. Here the CDR3 DNA reads TGTGCCATCAGTGAAGGGTGGGACCACGAGCAGTACTTC.

The CDR3, as DNA: TGTGCCAGCAGCGTAGCCGGGCAGATTTACGAGCAGTACTTC. Translation gives CASSVAGQIYEQYF. The chain carries TRBV9 and TRBJ2-7; D remains ambiguous. The CDR3 extends over 14 amino acids. V was shortened by 0 bases and J by 4 bases, with 11 bases between the two germline ends. Germline-derived CDR1 and CDR2 are SGDLS and YYNGEE.

This clone was observed a single time. This sequence joins TRBV10-1 and TRBJ2-5; 12 bases are a match to TRBD2. The DNA end favors TRBJ2-7, so the J call may be wrong. The CDR3 has 15 amino acids. Germline loops: CDR1 WNHNN, CDR2 SYGVQD (reference sequence). CDR3 DNA sequence: TGCGCCAGCAGTCCCGGGACTAGCGGGCCCCGCGAGCAGTACTTC. Translated: CASSPGTSGPREQYF.

The rearrangement uses TRBV6-1 and TRBJ1-2; no definite D call. Germline V gives CDR1 MNHNS, CDR2 SASEGT. Trimming pared 3 bases from V and 3 bases from J, leaving 17 bases between. The CDR3 runs 16 residues. CDR3 DNA: TGTGCCAGCAGTGAGATGGAAAGGACGGTCTACTATGGCTACACCTTC. It yields the protein CASSEMERTVYYGYTF.

The rearrangement joins TRBV7-8 to TRBJ2-7; 7 nucleotides agree with TRBD2. CDR1 and CDR2 (germline): SGHVS, FQNEAQ. The V segment lost 1 base and the J segment 5 bases; nucleotides outside the gene matches: 5. The CDR3 sequence is 14 residues long. The CDR3 bases are TGTGCCAGCAGCTTAGGTCTAGCGGTAAACGAGCAGTACTTC. Protein sequence: CASSLGLAVNEQYF.

CDR3 sequence reads: CASSFKGTSKDTQYF. The CDR3 nucleotides read TGTGCCAGTAGTTTCAAGGGGACTTCCAAGGATACGCAGTATTTT. The rearrangement joins TRBV19 to TRBJ2-3, with D maybe TRBD2 (6 bases). Germline loops: CDR1 LNHDA, CDR2 SQIVND (reference sequence). V was shortened by 5 bases and J by 6 bases, with 18 bases between the two germline ends. The CDR3 loop spans 15 amino acids.

J is TRBJ1-5 and V is TRBV7-2; D call uncertain. Germline CDR1 and CDR2: SGHTA and FQGNSA. This CDR3 has 13 residues. V lost 0 bases to trimming and J lost 5 bases, with 5 bases between them. This CDR3 is CASSLAADQPQHF. The CDR3 DNA is TGTGCCAGCAGCTTAGCGGCAGATCAGCCCCAGCATTTT.

V is TRBV7-2 and J is TRBJ2-2; the D is unclear. The CDR3 is 13 amino acids. V lost 2 bases and J lost 5, with 6 bases in between. From germline, CDR1 is SGHTA and CDR2 FQGNSA. CDR3: CASSLIETGELFF. The CDR3, as DNA: TGTGCCAGCAGCTTAATTGAAACCGGGGAGCTGTTTTTT.

V is TRBV6-5 and J is TRBJ1-2, with TRBD1 as a possible D gene (5 bases). Germline V gene lookup returns CDR1 MNHEY and CDR2 SVGAGI. The CDR3 loop spans 14 amino acids. V was trimmed by 7 bases and J by 4 bases, leaving 16 bases between them. CDR3 sequence: CASKQGPTSYGYTF. The DNA of the CDR3 is TGTGCCAGCAAGCAGGGCCCGACTAGCTATGGCTACACCTTC.

The V call is TRBV11-3, the J call TRBJ1-1; the match to TRBD1 covers 7 bases. CDR1 is SGHNT and CDR2 is YENEEA in the germline V gene. J gave up 1 base and V 3 bases, and 5 bases lay outside the gene matches. The CDR3 sequence is 15 residues long. CDR3 bases: TGTGCCAGCAGCTTCGCCCGGACAGGGAACACTGAAGCTTTCTTT. Translated, it gives CASSFARTGNTEAFF. Variable domain in full (rest from reference TRBV11-3 and TRBJ1-1): EAGVVQSPRYKIIEKKQPVAFWCNPISGHNTLYWYLQNLGQGPELLIRYENEEAVDDSQLPKDRFSAERLKGVDSTLKIQPAELGDSAVYLCASSFARTGNTEAFFGQGTRLTVV.